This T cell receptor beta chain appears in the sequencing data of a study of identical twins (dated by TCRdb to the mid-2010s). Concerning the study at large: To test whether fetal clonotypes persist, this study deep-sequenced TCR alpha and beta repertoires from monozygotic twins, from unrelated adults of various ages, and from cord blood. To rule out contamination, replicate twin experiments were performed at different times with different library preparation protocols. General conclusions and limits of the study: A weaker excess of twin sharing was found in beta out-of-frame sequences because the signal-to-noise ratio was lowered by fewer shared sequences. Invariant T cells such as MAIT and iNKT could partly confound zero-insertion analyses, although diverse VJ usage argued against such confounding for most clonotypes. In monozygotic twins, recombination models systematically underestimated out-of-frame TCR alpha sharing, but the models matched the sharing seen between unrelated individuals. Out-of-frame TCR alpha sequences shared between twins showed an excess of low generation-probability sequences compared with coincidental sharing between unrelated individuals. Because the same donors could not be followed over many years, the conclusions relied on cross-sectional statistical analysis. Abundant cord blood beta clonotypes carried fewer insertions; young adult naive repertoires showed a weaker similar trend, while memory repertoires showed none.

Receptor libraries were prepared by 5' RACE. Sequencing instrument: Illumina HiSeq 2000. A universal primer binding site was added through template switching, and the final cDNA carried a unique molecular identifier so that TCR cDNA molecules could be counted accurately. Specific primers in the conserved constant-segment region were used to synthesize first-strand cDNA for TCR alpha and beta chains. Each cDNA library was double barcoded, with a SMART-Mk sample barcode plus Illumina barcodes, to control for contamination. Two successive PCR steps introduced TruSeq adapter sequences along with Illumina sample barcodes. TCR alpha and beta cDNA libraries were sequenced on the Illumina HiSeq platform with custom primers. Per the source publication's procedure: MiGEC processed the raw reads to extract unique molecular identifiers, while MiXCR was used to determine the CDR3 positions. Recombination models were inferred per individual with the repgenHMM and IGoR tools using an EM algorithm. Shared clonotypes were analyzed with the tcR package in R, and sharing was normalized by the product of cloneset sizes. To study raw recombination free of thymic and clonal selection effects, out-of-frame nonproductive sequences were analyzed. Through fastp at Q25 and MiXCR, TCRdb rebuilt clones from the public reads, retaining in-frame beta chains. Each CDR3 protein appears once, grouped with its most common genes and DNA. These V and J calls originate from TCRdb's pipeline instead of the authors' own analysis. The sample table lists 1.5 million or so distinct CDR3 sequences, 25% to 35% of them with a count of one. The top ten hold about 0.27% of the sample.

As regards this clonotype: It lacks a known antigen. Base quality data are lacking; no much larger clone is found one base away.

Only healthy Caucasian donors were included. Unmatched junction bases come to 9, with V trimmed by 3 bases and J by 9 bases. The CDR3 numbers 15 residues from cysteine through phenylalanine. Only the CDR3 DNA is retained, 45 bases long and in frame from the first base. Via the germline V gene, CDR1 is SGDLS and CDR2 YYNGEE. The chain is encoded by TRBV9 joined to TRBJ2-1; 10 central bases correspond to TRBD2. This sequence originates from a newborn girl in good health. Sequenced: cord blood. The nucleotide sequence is TGTGCCAGCAGCGCTATATCTAGCGGGAGTGCTGAGCAGTTCTTC. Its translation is CASSAISSGSAEQFF.